This T cell receptor (beta chain) was captured in a study of T cell changes during pregnancy in multiple sclerosis. The CDR3 has 14 residues. The V gene end was trimmed by 10 bases and the J gene end by 2 bases; junction bases not matched to a gene: 2. Germline CDR1 reads SEHNR; CDR2 reads FQNEAQ (reference sequence). Assay used: immunoSEQ multiplex PCR; TCRdb lists only in-frame clones, some missing. The data hold 100,000 or so clones, with more than 80% observed a single time. The chain employs TRBV7-9 and TRBJ2-1; 13 positions agree with TRBD2. This clonotype was sampled from a female donor with multiple sclerosis, enrolled in a pregnancy study. Specimen: peripheral blood, collected in the second trimester of pregnancy. The CDR3 region is CATGTSGTYNEQFF. CDR3 DNA sequence: TGTGCCACCGGGACTAGCGGGACCTACAATGAGCAGTTCTTC.